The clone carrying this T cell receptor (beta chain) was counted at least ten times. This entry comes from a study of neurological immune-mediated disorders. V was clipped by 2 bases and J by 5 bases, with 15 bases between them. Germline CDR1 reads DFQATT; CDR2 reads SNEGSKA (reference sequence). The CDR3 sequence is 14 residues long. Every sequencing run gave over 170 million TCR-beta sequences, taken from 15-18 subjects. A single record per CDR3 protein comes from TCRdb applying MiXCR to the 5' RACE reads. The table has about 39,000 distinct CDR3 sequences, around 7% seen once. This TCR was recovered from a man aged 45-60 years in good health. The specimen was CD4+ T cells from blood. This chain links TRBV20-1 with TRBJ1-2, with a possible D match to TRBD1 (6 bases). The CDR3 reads CSARSDRELYGYTF. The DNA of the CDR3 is TGCAGTGCTAGATCGGACAGAGAGCTATATGGCTACACCTTC.